Listed below are T cell receptor beta chains from one sample, sequenced in a study of glioma-infiltrating T cells. MiXCR was run by TCRdb on the multiplex PCR reads, yielding one entry per CDR3 protein. Of some 93,000 distinct CDR3 sequences listed, 35% to 45% were seen once; the top ten hold roughly two fifths. Sequencing was carried out using glioma tissue, nonneoplastic brain tissue, or PBMCs (not recorded which). The receptors come from a human donor with low-grade glioma or glioblastoma, undergoing nonglioma brain surgery, or in good health (not recorded which). Each CDR3 is given with its conserved first and last residue. The order of the fields is D gene, clone size, V gene, J gene, CDR3 protein, CDR3 DNA. A D gene is named only where the DNA matches it firmly. Clone size is stated in some rows and not others, as once, few, many or a class when expanded.

TRBD2	many	TRBV7-2	TRBJ2-1	CASSLELAGGPEQFF	TGTGCCAGCAGCCTCGAACTAGCGGGAGGGCCTGAGCAGTTCTTC
TRBD2	.	TRBV19	TRBJ2-1	CASSRTSGGAYNEQLF	TGTGCCAGTAGTCGGACTAGCGGAGGGGCCTACAATGAGCAATTGTTC
.	many	TRBV20-1	TRBJ1-1	CSGEGLNTEAFF	TGCAGTGGAGAGGGGCTTAACACTGAAGCTTTCTTT
TRBD1	.	TRBV7-9	TRBJ2-7	CASSFPGDRAYEQYF	TGTGCCAGCAGCTTTCCCGGGGACAGGGCCTACGAGCAGTACTTC
.	.	TRBV7-9	TRBJ2-1	CASSPVQGAGGLGEQFF	TGTGCCAGCAGCCCGGTACAGGGGGCGGGAGGGCTGGGTGAGCAGTTCTTC
TRBD2	many	TRBV6-1	TRBJ2-7	CASSSSGSGDEQYF	TGTGCCAGCAGTTCTAGCGGGAGTGGGGACGAGCAGTACTTC
TRBD2	.	TRBV29-1	TRBJ2-3	CSVEDVLAEGADMQYF	TGCAGCGTTGAAGATGTCCTAGCGGAAGGGGCAGATATGCAGTATTTT
TRBD2	.	TRBV20-1	TRBJ2-3	CSARPRSGGYTDTQYF	TGCAGTGCTAGACCCCGGAGCGGGGGGTACACAGATACGCAGTATTTT
TRBD1	many	TRBV7-2	TRBJ1-1	CASSNRQGGTEAFF	TGTGCCAGCAGCAATAGACAGGGCGGCACTGAAGCTTTCTTT
.	.	TRBV7-6	TRBJ2-7	CASSQQQEPYEQYF	TGTGCCAGCAGCCAACAACAGGAACCCTACGAGCAGTACTTT